This entry lists 5 T cell receptor beta chains sequenced from one sample in a study of blood T cells in healthy people across ages. Sample-barcoded 5' priming and a J-beta primer mix drove a second PCR of roughly 7 to 11 cycles. MiXCR was run by TCRdb on the 5' RACE reads, yielding one entry per CDR3 protein. Among under 1,000,000 distinct CDR3 sequences, about 47% were seen once, and the ten largest hold roughly 18%. Sequencing was carried out using blood. Receptors originate from a man older than 75 in good health.

This clonotype was counted between two and nine times. This chain joins TRBV7-2 and TRBJ1-2; D is uncertain. The CDR3 length is 13 residues. Germline lookup yields CDR1 SGHTA and CDR2 FQGNSA. V lost 4 bases to trimming and J lost 7 bases, with 13 bases between them. The CDR3 nucleotides read TGTGCCAGCAGCTGGTTAGCTATCGCTGGCTACACCTTC. Its protein product is CASSWLAIAGYTF.

As for this clonotype: A read error is possible here, since a much larger clone lies one base away. The V call is TRBV29-1, the J call TRBJ1-2; D is undetermined. Looked up from germline, CDR1 is SQVTM and CDR2 is ANQGSEA. The CDR3 loop spans 12 amino acids. Deletions cut 1 base from V and 1 base from J, with 4 bases between. CDR3 region: CSVEASNYGYTF. In nucleotides, the CDR3 is TGCAGCGTTGAAGCCAGTAACTATGGCTACACCTTC.

This chain connects TRBV5-1 to TRBJ2-1, with TRBD1 matching 12 bases. The J call may be faulty, since TRBJ2-7 better matches the DNA end. From germline, CDR1 is SGHRS and CDR2 YFSETQ. The CDR3 sequence is 20 residues long. CDR3 nucleotide sequence: TGCGCCAGCAGCTCCTCCGGGACAGGGGGCGCGAGGGGCTCCTACAATGAGCAGTACTTC. Its protein product is CASSSSGTGGARGSYNEQYF.

This clonotype was seen more than once but under ten times. J is TRBJ2-5 and V is TRBV27; D is unclear. V was trimmed by 1 base and J by 2 bases, leaving 8 bases between them. Per germline, CDR1 MNHEY and CDR2 SMNVEV (reference sequence). The CDR3 sequence is 14 residues long. CDR3 nucleotides: TGTGCCAGCAGTTTATTCGGCAGTCAAGAGACCCAGTACTTC. Translated: CASSLFGSQETQYF.

This clonotype has only one observation. Relative to the germline gene, one junction end is altered; a read error may explain this. The chain joins TRBV12-3 or TRBV12-4 to TRBJ2-3; possibly TRBD1 or TRBD2 for D (5 bases each). The CDR3 spans 13 residues. Here the CDR3 reads CASSRADTDAQYF. The CDR3 DNA follows: TGTGCCAGCAGCAGAGCGGACACAGATGCGCAATATTTT.